This T cell receptor beta chain was observed in a study of shared clonotypes between healthy human individuals. This CDR3 contains 18 residues. Germline trimming cut 0 bases from V and 2 bases from J; bases unmatched to any gene: 9. Germline V gene lookup returns CDR1 LGHNA and CDR2 YSLEER. Some clones are missing from TCRdb's copy, which holds only in-frame ones; the method was immunoSEQ multiplex PCR. The sample lists about 2 million clones, approximately 95% seen once, with 0.9% to 1.3% in the top ten. On this clone: No antigen is known for it.

Overall study results and limits: Researchers sampled only blood; tissue repertoires likely differ.

Cells designated naive CD8 were CD45RO-negative and were positively selected for CCR7, with terminally differentiated effector memory CD45RA+ cells excluded. The specimen sequenced was naive CD8+ T cells sorted from blood. J is TRBJ2-7 and V is TRBV4-3; 11 bases match TRBD2. This clonotype originated in a young man in good health. The CDR3 protein is CASSQDGPGLAEAYEQYF. The CDR3 DNA follows: TGCGCCAGCAGCCAAGATGGCCCGGGACTAGCGGAAGCCTACGAGCAGTACTTC.